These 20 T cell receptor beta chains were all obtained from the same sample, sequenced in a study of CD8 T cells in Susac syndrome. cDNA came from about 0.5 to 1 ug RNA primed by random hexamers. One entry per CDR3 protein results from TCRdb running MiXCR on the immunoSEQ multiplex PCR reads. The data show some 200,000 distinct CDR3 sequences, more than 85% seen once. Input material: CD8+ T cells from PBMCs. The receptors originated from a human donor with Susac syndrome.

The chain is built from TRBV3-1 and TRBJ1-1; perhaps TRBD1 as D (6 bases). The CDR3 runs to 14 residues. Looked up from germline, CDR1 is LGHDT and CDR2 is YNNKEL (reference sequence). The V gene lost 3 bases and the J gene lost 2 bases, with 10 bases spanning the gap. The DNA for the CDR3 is TGTGCCAGCAGCCAGGACAGCGTCAACACTGAAGCTTTCTTT. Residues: CASSQDSVNTEAFF.

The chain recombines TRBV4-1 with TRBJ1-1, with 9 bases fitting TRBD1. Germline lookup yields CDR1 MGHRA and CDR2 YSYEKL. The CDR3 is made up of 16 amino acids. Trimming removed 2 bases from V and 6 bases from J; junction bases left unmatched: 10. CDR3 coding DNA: TGCGCCAGCAGCCAACTCCGGGACAGGGCCGTGGCTGAAGCTTTCTTT. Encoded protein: CASSQLRDRAVAEAFF.

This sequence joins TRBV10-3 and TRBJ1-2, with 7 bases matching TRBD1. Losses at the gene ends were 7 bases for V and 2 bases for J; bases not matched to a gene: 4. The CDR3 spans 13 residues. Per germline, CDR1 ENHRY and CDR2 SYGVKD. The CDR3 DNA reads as TGTGCCATCACGGGACAGATGAACTATGGCTACACCTTC. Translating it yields CAITGQMNYGYTF.

CDR3: CSARDRIPGLATEQYF. The CDR3 coding sequence is TGCAGTGCTAGAGATAGAATACCGGGACTAGCGACTGAGCAGTACTTC. The chain combines TRBV20-1 with TRBJ2-7, with 10 bases that match TRBD2. V was pared by 0 bases and J by 7 bases, with 12 bases of the junction left unmatched. Looked up from germline, CDR1 is DFQATT and CDR2 is SNEGSKA (reference sequence). The CDR3 extends over 16 amino acids.

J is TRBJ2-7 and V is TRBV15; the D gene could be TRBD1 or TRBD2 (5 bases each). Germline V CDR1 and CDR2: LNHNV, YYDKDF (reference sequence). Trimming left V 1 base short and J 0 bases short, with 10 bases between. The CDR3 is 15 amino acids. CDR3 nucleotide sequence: TGTGCCACCAGCAGAGGGGGGTCCAGCTCCTACGAGCAGTACTTC. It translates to CATSRGGSSSYEQYF.

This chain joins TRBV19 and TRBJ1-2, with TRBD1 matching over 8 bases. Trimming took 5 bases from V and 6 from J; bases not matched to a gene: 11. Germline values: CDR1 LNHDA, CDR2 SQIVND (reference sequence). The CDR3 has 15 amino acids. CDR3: CASSPEMTGVNGYTF. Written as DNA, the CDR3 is TGTGCCAGTAGTCCAGAGATGACAGGGGTGAATGGCTACACCTTC.

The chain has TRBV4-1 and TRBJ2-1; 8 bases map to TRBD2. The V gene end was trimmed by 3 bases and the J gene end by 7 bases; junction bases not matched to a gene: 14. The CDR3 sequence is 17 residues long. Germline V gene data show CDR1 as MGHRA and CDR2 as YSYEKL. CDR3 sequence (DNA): TGCGCCAGCAGCCAGGAGGATGGCGGGAGGTACCTAAATGAGCAGTTCTTC. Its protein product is CASSQEDGGRYLNEQFF.

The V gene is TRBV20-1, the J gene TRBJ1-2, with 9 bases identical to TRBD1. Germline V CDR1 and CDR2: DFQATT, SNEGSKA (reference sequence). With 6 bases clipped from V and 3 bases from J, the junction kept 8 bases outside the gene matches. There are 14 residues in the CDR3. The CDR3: CSAQDRGSYYGYTF. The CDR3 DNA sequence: TGCAGTGCCCAGGACAGGGGATCCTACTATGGCTACACCTTC.

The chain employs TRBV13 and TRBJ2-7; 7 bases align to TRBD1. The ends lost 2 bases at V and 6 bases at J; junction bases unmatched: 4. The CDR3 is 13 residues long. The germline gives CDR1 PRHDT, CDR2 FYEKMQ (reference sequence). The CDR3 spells CASSLRGRGEQYF. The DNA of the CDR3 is TGTGCCAGCAGCTTAAGGGGGCGAGGCGAGCAGTACTTC.

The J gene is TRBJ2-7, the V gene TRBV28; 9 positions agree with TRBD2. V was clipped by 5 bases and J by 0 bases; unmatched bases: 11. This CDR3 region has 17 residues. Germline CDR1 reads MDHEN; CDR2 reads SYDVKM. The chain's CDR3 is CASSEISGGLSSYEQYF. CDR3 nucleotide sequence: TGTGCCAGCAGTGAGATCAGCGGGGGGCTAAGCTCCTACGAGCAGTACTTC.

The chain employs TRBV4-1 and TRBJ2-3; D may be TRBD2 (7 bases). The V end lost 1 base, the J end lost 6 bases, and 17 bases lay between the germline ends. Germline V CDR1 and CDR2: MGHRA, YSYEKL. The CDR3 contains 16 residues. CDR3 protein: CASSQGVGGPSDTQYF. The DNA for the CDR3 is TGCGCCAGCAGCCAAGGTGTGGGGGGGCCATCGGATACGCAGTATTTT.

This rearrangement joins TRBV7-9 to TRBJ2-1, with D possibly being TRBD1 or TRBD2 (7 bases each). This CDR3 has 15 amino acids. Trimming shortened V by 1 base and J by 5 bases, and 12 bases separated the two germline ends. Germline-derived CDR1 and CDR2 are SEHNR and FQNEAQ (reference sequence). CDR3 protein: CASSLVRGRDNEQFF. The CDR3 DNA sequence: TGTGCCAGCAGCTTAGTCAGGGGGAGGGACAATGAGCAGTTCTTC.

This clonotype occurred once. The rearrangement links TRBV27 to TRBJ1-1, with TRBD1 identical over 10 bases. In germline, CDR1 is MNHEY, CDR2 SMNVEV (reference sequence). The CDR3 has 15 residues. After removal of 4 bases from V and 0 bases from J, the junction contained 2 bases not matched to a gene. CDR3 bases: TGTGCCAGCAGTTCTGGGACAGGGGTGAACACTGAAGCTTTCTTT. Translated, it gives CASSSGTGVNTEAFF.

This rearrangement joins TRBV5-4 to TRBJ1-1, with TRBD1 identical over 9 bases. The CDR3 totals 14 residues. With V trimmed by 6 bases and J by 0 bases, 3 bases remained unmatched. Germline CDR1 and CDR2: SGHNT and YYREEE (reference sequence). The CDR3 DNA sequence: TGTGCCAGCACCAGGGACAGGGTGAACACTGAAGCTTTCTTT. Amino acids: CASTRDRVNTEAFF.

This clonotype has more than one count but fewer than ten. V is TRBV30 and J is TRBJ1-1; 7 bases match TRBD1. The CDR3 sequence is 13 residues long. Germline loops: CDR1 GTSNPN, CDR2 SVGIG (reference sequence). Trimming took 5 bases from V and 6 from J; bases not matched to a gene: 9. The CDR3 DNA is TGTGCCTGGTCCAGGGGGATGGGGCCTGAAGCTTTCTTT. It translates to CAWSRGMGPEAFF.

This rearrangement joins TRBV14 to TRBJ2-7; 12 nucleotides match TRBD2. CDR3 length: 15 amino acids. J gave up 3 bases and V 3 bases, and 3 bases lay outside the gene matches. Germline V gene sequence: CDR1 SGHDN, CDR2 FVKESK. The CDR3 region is CASSQTSGSLYEQYF. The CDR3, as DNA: TGTGCCAGCAGCCAGACTAGCGGGAGTCTCTACGAGCAGTACTTC.

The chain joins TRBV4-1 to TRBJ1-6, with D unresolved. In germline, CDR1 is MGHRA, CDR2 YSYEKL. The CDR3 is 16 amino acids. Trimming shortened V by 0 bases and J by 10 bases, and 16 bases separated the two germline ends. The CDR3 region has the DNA TGCGCCAGCAGCCAAGATACGTCGGGCATTGGATCACCCCTCCACTTT. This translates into CASSQDTSGIGSPLHF.

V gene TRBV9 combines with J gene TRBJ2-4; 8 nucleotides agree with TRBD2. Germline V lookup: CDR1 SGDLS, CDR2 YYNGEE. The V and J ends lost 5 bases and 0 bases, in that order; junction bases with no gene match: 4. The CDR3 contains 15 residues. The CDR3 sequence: CASSEAGVAKNIQYF. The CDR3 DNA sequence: TGTGCCAGCAGTGAAGCGGGGGTAGCCAAAAACATTCAGTACTTC. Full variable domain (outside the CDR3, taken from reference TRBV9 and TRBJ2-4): DSGVTQTPKHLITATGQRVTLRCSPRSGDLSVYWYQQSLDQGLQFLIQYYNGEERAKGNILERFSAQQFPDLHSELNLSSLELGDSALYFCASSEAGVAKNIQYFGAGTRLSVL.

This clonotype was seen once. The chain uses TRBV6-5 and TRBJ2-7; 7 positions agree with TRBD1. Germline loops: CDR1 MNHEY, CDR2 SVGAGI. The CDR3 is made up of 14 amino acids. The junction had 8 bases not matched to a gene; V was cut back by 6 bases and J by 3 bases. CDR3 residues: CASRSPTGSYEQYF. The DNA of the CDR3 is TGTGCCAGCAGATCTCCGACAGGGAGCTACGAGCAGTACTTC.

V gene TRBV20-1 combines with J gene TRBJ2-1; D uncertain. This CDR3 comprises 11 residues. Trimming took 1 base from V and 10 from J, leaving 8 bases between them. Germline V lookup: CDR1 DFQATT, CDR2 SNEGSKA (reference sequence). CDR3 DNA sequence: TGCAGTGCTAGAGCGGGTCAGGAGCAGTTCTTC. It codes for CSARAGQEQFF.